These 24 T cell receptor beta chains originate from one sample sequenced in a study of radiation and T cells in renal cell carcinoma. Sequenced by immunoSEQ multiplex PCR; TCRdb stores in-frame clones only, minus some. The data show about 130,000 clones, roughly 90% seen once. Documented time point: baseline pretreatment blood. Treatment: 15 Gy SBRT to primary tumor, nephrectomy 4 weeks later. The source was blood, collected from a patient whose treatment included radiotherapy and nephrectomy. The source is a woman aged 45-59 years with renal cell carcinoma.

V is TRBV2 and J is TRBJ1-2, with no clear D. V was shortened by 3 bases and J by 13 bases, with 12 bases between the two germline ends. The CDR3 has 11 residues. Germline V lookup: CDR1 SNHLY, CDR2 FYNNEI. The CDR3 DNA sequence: TGTGCCAGCAGTGATACGGGGTCGAGCACCTTC. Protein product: CASSDTGSSTF.

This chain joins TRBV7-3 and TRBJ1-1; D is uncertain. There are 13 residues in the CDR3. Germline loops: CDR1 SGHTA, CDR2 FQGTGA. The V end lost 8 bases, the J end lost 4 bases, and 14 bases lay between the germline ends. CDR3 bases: TGTGCCAGCTCTTCAAGCTCGGGCACTGAAGCTTTCTTT. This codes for CASSSSSGTEAFF.

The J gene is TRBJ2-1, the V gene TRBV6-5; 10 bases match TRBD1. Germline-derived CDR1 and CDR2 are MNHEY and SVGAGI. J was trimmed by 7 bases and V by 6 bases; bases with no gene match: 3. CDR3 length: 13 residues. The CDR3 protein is CASSPGQGNEQFF. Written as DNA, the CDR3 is TGTGCCAGCAGCCCGGGACAGGGGAATGAGCAGTTCTTC.

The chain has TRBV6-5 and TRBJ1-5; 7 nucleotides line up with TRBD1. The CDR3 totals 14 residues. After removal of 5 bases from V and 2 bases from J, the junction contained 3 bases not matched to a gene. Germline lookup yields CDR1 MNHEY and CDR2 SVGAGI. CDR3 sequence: CASSPQGGNQPQHF. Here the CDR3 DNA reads TGTGCCAGCAGTCCCCAGGGGGGCAATCAGCCCCAGCATTTT.

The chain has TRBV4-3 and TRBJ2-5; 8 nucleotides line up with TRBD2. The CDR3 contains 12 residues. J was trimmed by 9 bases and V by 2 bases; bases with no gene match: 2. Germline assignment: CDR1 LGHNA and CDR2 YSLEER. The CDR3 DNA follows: TGCGCCAGCAGCCAAACGGGAGGGGCCCAGTACTTC. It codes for CASSQTGGAQYF.

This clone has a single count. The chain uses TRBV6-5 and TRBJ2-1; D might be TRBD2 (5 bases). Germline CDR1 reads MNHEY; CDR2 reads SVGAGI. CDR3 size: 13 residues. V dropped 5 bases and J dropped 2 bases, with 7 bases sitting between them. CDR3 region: CASSSGTYNEQFF. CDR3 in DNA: TGTGCCAGCAGTAGCGGTACCTACAATGAGCAGTTCTTC.

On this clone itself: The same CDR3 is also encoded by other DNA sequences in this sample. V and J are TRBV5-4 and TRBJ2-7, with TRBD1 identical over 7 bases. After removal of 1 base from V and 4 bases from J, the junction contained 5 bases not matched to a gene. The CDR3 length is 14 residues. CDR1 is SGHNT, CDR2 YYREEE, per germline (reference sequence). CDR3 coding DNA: TGTGCCAGCAGCTTGACAGGGGTGGGGTACGAGCAGTACTTC. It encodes CASSLTGVGYEQYF.

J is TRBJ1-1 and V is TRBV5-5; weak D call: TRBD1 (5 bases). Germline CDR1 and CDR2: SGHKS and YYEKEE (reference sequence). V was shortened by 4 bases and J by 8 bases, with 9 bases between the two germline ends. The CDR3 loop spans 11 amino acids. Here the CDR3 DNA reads TGTGCCAGCAGCATAAGACAGGAAGCTTTCTTT. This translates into CASSIRQEAFF.

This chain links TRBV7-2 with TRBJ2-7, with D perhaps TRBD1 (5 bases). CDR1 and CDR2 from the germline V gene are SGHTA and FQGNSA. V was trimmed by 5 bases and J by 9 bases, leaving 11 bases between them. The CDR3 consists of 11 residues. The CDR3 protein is CASSPGTGQYF. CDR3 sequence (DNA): TGTGCCAGCAGCCCCGGTACAGGGCAGTACTTC.

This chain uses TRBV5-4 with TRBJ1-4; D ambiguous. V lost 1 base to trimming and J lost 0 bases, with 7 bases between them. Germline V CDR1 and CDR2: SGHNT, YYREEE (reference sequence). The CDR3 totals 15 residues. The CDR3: CASSLYGPTNEKLFF. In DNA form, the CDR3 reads TGTGCCAGCAGCTTGTACGGGCCAACTAATGAAAAACTGTTTTTT.

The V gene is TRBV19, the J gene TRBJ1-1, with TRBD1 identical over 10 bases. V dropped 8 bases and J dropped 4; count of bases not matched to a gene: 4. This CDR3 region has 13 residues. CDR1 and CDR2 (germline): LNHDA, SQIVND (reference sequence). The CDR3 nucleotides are TGTGCCAGTCGGCGGGACAGGGGCACTGAAGCTTTCTTT. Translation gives CASRRDRGTEAFF.

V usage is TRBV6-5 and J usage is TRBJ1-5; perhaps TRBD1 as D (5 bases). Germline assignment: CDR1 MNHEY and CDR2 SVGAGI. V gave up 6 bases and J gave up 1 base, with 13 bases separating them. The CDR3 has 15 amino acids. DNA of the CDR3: TGTGCCAGCAGCCCGCAAGGGGCGAGCAATCAGCCCCAGCATTTT. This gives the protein CASSPQGASNQPQHF.

The CDR3 loop reads CASSSEYPGGDSPLHF. The CDR3 nucleotides are TGTGCCAGCAGTTCCGAATACCCAGGGGGGGATTCACCCCTCCACTTT. The rearrangement links TRBV6-5 to TRBJ1-6; the match to TRBD1 covers 7 bases. Germline V CDR1 and CDR2: MNHEY, SVGAGI. The CDR3 sequence is 16 residues long. Unmatched junction bases numbered 11, after V lost 4 bases and J lost 8 bases.

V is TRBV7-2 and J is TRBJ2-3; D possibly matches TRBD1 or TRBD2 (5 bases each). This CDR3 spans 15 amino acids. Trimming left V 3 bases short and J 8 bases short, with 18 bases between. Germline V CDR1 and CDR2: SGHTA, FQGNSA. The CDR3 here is CASSLDGAAARTQYF. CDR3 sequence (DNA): TGTGCCAGCAGCTTGGACGGGGCCGCAGCCCGTACGCAGTATTTT.

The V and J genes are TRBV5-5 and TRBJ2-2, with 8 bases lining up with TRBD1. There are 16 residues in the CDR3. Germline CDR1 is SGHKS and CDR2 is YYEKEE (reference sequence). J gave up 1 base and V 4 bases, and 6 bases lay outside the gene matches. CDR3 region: CASSRAGTGNTGELFF. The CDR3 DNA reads TGTGCCAGCAGCCGGGCCGGGACAGGGAACACCGGGGAGCTGTTTTTT.

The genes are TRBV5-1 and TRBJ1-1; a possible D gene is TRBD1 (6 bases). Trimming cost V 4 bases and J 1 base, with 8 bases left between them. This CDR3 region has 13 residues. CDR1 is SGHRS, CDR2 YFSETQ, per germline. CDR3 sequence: CASSLQGNTEAFF. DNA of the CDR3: TGCGCCAGCAGCCTACAGGGGAACACTGAAGCTTTCTTT. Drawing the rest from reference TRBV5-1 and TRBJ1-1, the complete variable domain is KAGVTQTPRYLIKTRGQQVTLSCSPISGHRSVSWYQQTPGQGLQFLFEYFSETQRNKGNFPGRFSGRQFSNSRSEMNVSTLELGDSALYLCASSLQGNTEAFFGQGTRLTVV.

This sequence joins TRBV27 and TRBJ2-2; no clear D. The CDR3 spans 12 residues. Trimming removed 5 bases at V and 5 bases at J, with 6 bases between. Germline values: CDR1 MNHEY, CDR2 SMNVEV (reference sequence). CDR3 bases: TGTGCCAGCAGTCTCTCAACCGGGGAGCTGTTTTTT. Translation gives CASSLSTGELFF.

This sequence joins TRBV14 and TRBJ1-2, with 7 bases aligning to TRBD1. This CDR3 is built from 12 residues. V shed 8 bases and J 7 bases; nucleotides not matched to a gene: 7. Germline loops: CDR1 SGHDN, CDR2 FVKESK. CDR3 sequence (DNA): TGTGCCAGCGACCGACAGGGTATTGGCTACACCTTC. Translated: CASDRQGIGYTF.

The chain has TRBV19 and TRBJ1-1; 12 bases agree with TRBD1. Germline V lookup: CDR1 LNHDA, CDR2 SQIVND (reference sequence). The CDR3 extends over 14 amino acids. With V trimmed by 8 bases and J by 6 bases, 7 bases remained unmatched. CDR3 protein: CASGTGQGASEAFF. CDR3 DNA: TGTGCCAGTGGCACGGGACAGGGGGCTTCTGAAGCTTTCTTT.

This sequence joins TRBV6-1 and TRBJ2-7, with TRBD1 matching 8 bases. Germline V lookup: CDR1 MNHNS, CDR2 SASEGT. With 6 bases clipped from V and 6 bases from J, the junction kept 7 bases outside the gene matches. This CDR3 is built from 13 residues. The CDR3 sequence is CASRGQGWGEQYF. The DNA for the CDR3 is TGTGCCAGCAGAGGACAGGGATGGGGCGAGCAGTACTTC.

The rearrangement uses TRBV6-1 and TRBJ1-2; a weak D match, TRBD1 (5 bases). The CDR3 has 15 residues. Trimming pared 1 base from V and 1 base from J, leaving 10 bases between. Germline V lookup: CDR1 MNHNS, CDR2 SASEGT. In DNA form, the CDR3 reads TGTGCCAGCAGTGAAGGAAGGGACGGTAACTATGGCTACACCTTC. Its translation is CASSEGRDGNYGYTF.

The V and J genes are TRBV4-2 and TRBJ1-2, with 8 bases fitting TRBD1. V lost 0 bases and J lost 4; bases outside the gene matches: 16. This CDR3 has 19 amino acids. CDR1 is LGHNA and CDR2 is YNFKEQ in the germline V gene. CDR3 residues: CASSQDLNQGAATGYGYTF. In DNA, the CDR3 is TGTGCCAGCAGCCAAGATCTTAATCAGGGGGCGGCGACTGGCTATGGCTACACCTTC.

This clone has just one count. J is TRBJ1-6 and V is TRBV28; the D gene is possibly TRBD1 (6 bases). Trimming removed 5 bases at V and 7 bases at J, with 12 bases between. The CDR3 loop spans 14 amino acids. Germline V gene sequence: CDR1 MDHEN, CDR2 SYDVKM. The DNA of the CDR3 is TGTGCCAGCAGTACAGGGAGTAGGAATTCACCCCTCCACTTT. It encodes CASSTGSRNSPLHF. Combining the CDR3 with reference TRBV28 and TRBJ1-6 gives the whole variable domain DVKVTQSSRYLVKRTGEKVFLECVQDMDHENMFWYRQDPGLGLRLIYFSYDVKMKEKGDIPEGYSVSREKKERFSLILESASTNQTSMYLCASSTGSRNSPLHFGNGTRLTVT.

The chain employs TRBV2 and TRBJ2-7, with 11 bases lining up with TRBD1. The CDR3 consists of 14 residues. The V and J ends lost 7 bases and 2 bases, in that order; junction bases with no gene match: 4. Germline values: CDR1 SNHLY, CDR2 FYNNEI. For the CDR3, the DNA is TGTGCCAGCACGCGGGGACAGGGGGCCTACGAGCAGTACTTC. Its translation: CASTRGQGAYEQYF.